These 29 T cell receptor beta chains share one sample of origin, sequenced in a study of blood T cell repertoires in COVID-19. Generated by immunoSEQ multiplex PCR, the TCRdb table keeps only in-frame clones and is missing some. The sample records fewer than 250,000 clones, 84% being singletons. Specimen: peripheral blood. These receptors came from an elderly woman with COVID-19, enrolled during active disease.

V and J are TRBV2 and TRBJ1-5; 9 bases are a match to TRBD1. Looked up from germline, CDR1 is SNHLY and CDR2 is FYNNEI. This CDR3 comprises 14 residues. V trimming: 6 bases; J trimming: 5 bases; junction bases outside the gene matches: 5. This CDR3 is CASRPGQGYQPQHF. CDR3 bases: TGTGCCAGCAGACCGGGACAGGGTTATCAGCCCCAGCATTTT. Based on the CDR3 plus reference TRBV2 and TRBJ1-5, the full variable domain is EPEVTQTPSHQVTQMGQEVILRCVPISNHLYFYWYRQILGQKVEFLVSFYNNEISEKSEIFDDQFSVERPDGSNFTLKIRSTKLEDSAMYFCASRPGQGYQPQHFGDGTRLSIL.

This clone was seen more than once but under ten times. The chain recombines TRBV5-1 with TRBJ2-1; the D gene is possibly TRBD1 (5 bases). In germline, CDR1 is SGHRS, CDR2 YFSETQ. The V and J ends lost 0 bases and 6 bases respectively, with 10 bases between them. The CDR3 has 14 amino acids. CDR3 sequence reads: CASSLGEGVNEQFF. Written as DNA, the CDR3 is TGCGCCAGCAGCTTGGGAGAAGGGGTCAATGAGCAGTTCTTC.

The rearrangement uses TRBV19 and TRBJ1-1; 7 bases are shared with TRBD1. The junction had 9 bases not matched to a gene; V was cut back by 8 bases and J by 0 bases. The length of the CDR3 is 15 residues. Per the germline V gene, CDR1 is LNHDA and CDR2 is SQIVND (reference sequence). The CDR3 sequence: CASRKTGPMNTEAFF. In DNA, the CDR3 is TGTGCCAGTCGCAAGACAGGGCCTATGAACACTGAAGCTTTCTTT.

The V and J genes are TRBV29-1 and TRBJ2-2; unclear D gene. Germline CDR1 is SQVTM and CDR2 is ANQGSEA. V was pared by 1 base and J by 6 bases, with 9 bases between. The CDR3 length is 13 residues. The CDR3 nucleotides are TGCAGCGTTGAAGCGCAGGTTCCCGGGGAGCTGTTTTTT. Amino acid sequence: CSVEAQVPGELFF.

The genes are TRBV14 and TRBJ1-5, with a weak D call TRBD1 (6 bases). CDR3 length: 17 residues. Deletions cut 3 bases from V and 4 bases from J, with 19 bases between. Per germline, CDR1 SGHDN and CDR2 FVKESK. The CDR3 region has the DNA TGTGCCAGCAGCCACCGAGACAGGTCTCAAGAGAATCAGCCCCAGCATTTT. This translates into CASSHRDRSQENQPQHF.

The V call is TRBV18, the J call TRBJ2-3; possible D gene TRBD2, 5 bases. Germline V gene lookup returns CDR1 KGHSH and CDR2 LQKENI. Trimming shortened V by 3 bases and J by 11 bases, and 12 bases separated the two germline ends. The length of the CDR3 is 12 residues. For the CDR3, the DNA is TGTGCCAGCTCACCCCCGTCGGGGATGCAGTATTTT. It codes for CASSPPSGMQYF.

V usage is TRBV27 and J usage is TRBJ1-5, with D tentatively TRBD1 (5 bases). The CDR3 has 13 residues. CDR1 is MNHEY, CDR2 SMNVEV, per germline (reference sequence). V shed 3 bases and J shed 3 bases, with 6 bases lying between them. The CDR3 sequence is CASSLGPNQPQHF. CDR3 nucleotides: TGTGCCAGCAGTTTGGGGCCCAATCAGCCCCAGCATTTT.

The V gene is TRBV6-6, the J gene TRBJ2-3; the match to TRBD2 covers 12 bases. This CDR3 region has 21 residues. Germline trimming cut 6 bases from V and 2 bases from J; bases unmatched to any gene: 21. The germline V gene encodes CDR1 MNHNY and CDR2 SVGAGI (reference sequence). This CDR3 reads CASSLLSRLAGVSPYTDTQYF. The CDR3 nucleotides are TGTGCCAGCAGCCTTTTGTCAAGACTAGCGGGGGTTTCACCATACACAGATACGCAGTATTTT.

The genes are TRBV2 and TRBJ1-5; D possibly corresponds to TRBD1 (5 bases). CDR3 size: 13 residues. Germline loops: CDR1 SNHLY, CDR2 FYNNEI. Trimming shortened V by 5 bases and J by 5 bases, and 10 bases separated the two germline ends. The CDR3 DNA follows: TGTGCCAGCAGTCCGCTCAGGGATCAGCCCCAGCATTTT. This translates into CASSPLRDQPQHF.

This sequence joins TRBV10-3 and TRBJ2-5; no clear D gene. Trimming stripped 4 bases from V and 7 bases from J, with 13 bases between. The germline V gene encodes CDR1 ENHRY and CDR2 SYGVKD. The CDR3 spans 13 residues. This CDR3 reads CAISVGLPGTQYF. CDR3 coding DNA: TGTGCCATCAGTGTAGGCCTACCAGGGACCCAGTACTTC.

The rearrangement links TRBV6-5 to TRBJ1-1; 7 bases are shared with TRBD1. Germline V gives CDR1 MNHEY, CDR2 SVGAGI. The CDR3 is 15 residues long. The junction had 8 bases not matched to a gene; V was cut back by 4 bases and J by 3 bases. The CDR3 DNA reads as TGTGCCAGCAGTTGGGCTCCGGGACAGTACACTGAAGCTTTCTTT. Amino acid sequence: CASSWAPGQYTEAFF.

This clone was seen a few times. The genes are TRBV30 and TRBJ1-1, with D tentatively TRBD1 (6 bases). Trimming left V 5 bases short and J 1 base short, with 11 bases between. The germline V gene has CDR1 GTSNPN and CDR2 SVGIG (reference sequence). The CDR3 is 13 amino acids. The DNA for the CDR3 is TGTGCCTGGGCCGGACAGTCGAACACTGAAGCTTTCTTT. Translation: CAWAGQSNTEAFF.

This clone was observed a single time. The chain recombines TRBV5-6 with TRBJ1-1; D not certain. CDR3 size: 13 residues. The germline V gene has CDR1 SGHDT and CDR2 YYEEEE. V was trimmed by 7 bases and J by 5 bases, leaving 15 bases between them. The CDR3 loop is CASPPGERTEAFF. The CDR3 nucleotides read TGTGCCAGCCCACCCGGAGAGAGGACTGAAGCTTTCTTT.

The gene calls are TRBV29-1 and TRBJ1-4; no definite D call. V lost 4 bases and J lost 0, with 12 bases in between. CDR3 length: 15 residues. Germline V lookup: CDR1 SQVTM, CDR2 ANQGSEA. The CDR3 loop reads CSVGGARATNEKLFF. The CDR3 DNA reads TGCAGCGTTGGGGGAGCCCGAGCAACTAATGAAAAACTGTTTTTT.

The gene calls are TRBV13 and TRBJ2-7; 7 bases fit TRBD1. V trimming: 5 bases; J trimming: 3 bases; junction bases outside the gene matches: 4. This CDR3 contains 13 residues. Per germline, CDR1 PRHDT and CDR2 FYEKMQ (reference sequence). CDR3 DNA sequence: TGTGCCAGCAGCAAAAACAGGGGCTACGAGCAGTACGTC. This sequence encodes CASSKNRGYEQYV.

The gene calls are TRBV18 and TRBJ1-1; 9 bases align to TRBD1. The CDR3 length is 17 residues. V lost 3 bases to trimming and J lost 6 bases; unmatched junction nucleotides: 14. CDR1 is KGHSH and CDR2 is LQKENI in the germline V gene. The CDR3 DNA reads as TGTGCCAGCTCACCTCTAATTGGGACAGGGAGAGGCGCTGAAGCTTTCTTT. This codes for CASSPLIGTGRGAEAFF.

V is TRBV5-1 and J is TRBJ1-1; no definite D call. Germline values: CDR1 SGHRS, CDR2 YFSETQ. Trimming cost V 4 bases and J 4 bases, with 11 bases left between them. This CDR3 spans 13 amino acids. CDR3 protein: CASSGDLATEAFF. The CDR3 DNA reads as TGCGCCAGCAGCGGCGACTTGGCCACTGAAGCTTTCTTT.

The count of this clone is one. The gene calls are TRBV4-1 and TRBJ2-3; TRBD1 might be the D (6 bases). From germline, CDR1 is MGHRA and CDR2 YSYEKL. CDR3 length: 18 residues. V was pared by 4 bases and J by 0 bases, with 20 bases between. The CDR3 coding sequence is TGCGCCAGCAGCCGATTACCCGGGACAACCTATAGCACAGATACGCAGTATTTT. Protein sequence: CASSRLPGTTYSTDTQYF.

The chain links TRBV28 to TRBJ1-2; the match to TRBD1 covers 9 bases. The CDR3 contains 16 residues. Unmatched junction bases numbered 14, after V lost 5 bases and J lost 7 bases. Germline CDR1 is MDHEN and CDR2 is SYDVKM. The CDR3 here is CASSTNKGTGPRGYTF. CDR3 DNA sequence: TGTGCCAGCAGTACCAACAAGGGGACAGGGCCTCGTGGCTACACCTTC.

This sequence joins TRBV5-1 and TRBJ2-5; 14 nucleotides match TRBD2. CDR3 length: 15 amino acids. V lost 4 bases, J lost 3 bases, and 2 bases stayed unmatched. Germline CDR1 is SGHRS and CDR2 is YFSETQ. The CDR3: CASSKTSGGEETQYF. For the CDR3, the DNA is TGCGCCAGCAGCAAGACTAGCGGGGGGGAAGAGACCCAGTACTTC.

This rearrangement joins TRBV5-5 to TRBJ2-5; TRBD1 is a possible D gene (6 bases). The CDR3 loop spans 14 amino acids. The germline V and J ends were trimmed by 4 bases and 3 bases, with 13 bases remaining between them. CDR1 is SGHKS and CDR2 is YYEKEE in the germline V gene (reference sequence). CDR3 coding DNA: TGTGCCAGCAGCCCACCAGGGGTCAAAGAGACCCAGTACTTC. Encoded protein: CASSPPGVKETQYF.

The chain recombines TRBV7-2 with TRBJ1-2, with 8 bases aligning to TRBD1. The CDR3 sequence is 16 residues long. V shed 5 bases, J shed 0 bases, and the junction held 8 bases outside the gene matches. CDR1 is SGHTA, CDR2 FQGNSA, per germline. In nucleotides, the CDR3 is TGTGCCAGCAGCCCGGCTGCAGGGGGCCCTAACTATGGCTACACCTTC. Protein: CASSPAAGGPNYGYTF.

A single count supports this clone. The chain carries TRBV19 and TRBJ1-3; maybe TRBD1 (6 bases). This CDR3 has 13 residues. The V end lost 7 bases, the J end lost 7 bases, and 14 bases lay between the germline ends. The germline V gene has CDR1 LNHDA and CDR2 SQIVND (reference sequence). The CDR3 sequence is CASMGSGANTIYF. The CDR3 bases are TGTGCCAGTATGGGGTCAGGGGCCAACACCATATATTTT.

The chain recombines TRBV6-1 with TRBJ1-5; 11 bases line up with TRBD1. Looked up from germline, CDR1 is MNHNS and CDR2 is SASEGT. The CDR3 runs 17 residues. The ends lost 3 bases at V and 0 bases at J; junction bases unmatched: 4. This chain's CDR3 is CASSDRDRGISNQPQHF. In nucleotides, the CDR3 is TGTGCCAGCAGTGACCGGGACAGGGGGATTAGCAATCAGCCCCAGCATTTT.

J is TRBJ2-5 and V is TRBV13; 8 bases line up with TRBD1. V shed 5 bases, J shed 2 bases, and the junction held 4 bases outside the gene matches. CDR1 PRHDT and CDR2 FYEKMQ come from the germline V gene (reference sequence). The CDR3 loop spans 14 amino acids. The CDR3 sequence: CASSGDRGQETQYF. The CDR3 DNA follows: TGTGCCAGCAGCGGCGACAGGGGACAAGAGACCCAGTACTTC.

The V gene is TRBV18, the J gene TRBJ2-7; 9 positions agree with TRBD1. With V trimmed by 0 bases and J by 9 bases, 6 bases remained unmatched. CDR1 is KGHSH and CDR2 is LQKENI in the germline V gene. This CDR3 comprises 14 residues. The CDR3 sequence is CASSPPGDREGQYV. CDR3 nucleotides: TGTGCCAGCTCACCACCGGGGGACAGGGAGGGGCAGTACGTC.

The gene calls are TRBV29-1 and TRBJ1-1; D uncertain. V was pared by 2 bases and J by 0 bases, with 7 bases between. The CDR3 extends over 13 amino acids. Germline CDR1 and CDR2: SQVTM and ANQGSEA. The CDR3 loop reads CSVECRMNTEAFF. CDR3 nucleotides: TGCAGCGTTGAATGCAGAATGAACACTGAAGCTTTCTTT.

V usage is TRBV9 and J usage is TRBJ2-2; 8 bases are a match to TRBD2. V lost 1 base, J lost 6 bases, and 11 bases stayed unmatched. The CDR3 sequence is 17 residues long. Per germline, CDR1 SGDLS and CDR2 YYNGEE. DNA of the CDR3: TGTGCCAGCAGCGTACTATCGGCGGGGGGTTCTCCCGGGGAGCTGTTTTTT. Its translation is CASSVLSAGGSPGELFF.

This chain links TRBV7-9 with TRBJ2-2, with 8 positions matching TRBD1. Germline-derived CDR1 and CDR2 are SEHNR and FQNEAQ (reference sequence). This CDR3 region has 15 residues. Trimming cost V 3 bases and J 3 bases; bases outside gene matches: 3. CDR3 sequence: CASSLTGAYTGELFF. In nucleotides, the CDR3 is TGTGCCAGCAGCTTGACAGGGGCCTACACCGGGGAGCTGTTTTTT.